The entry that follows covers one TCR beta chain sequence. Its target is unknown. The germline gives CDR1 SGDLS, CDR2 YYNGEE. Trimming removed 3 bases at V and 1 base at J, with 16 bases between. This CDR3 spans 16 amino acids. The record originates from a study of T cells in narcolepsy. Study results and caveats: Reportedly, autoreactive clonotypes were serially detected in patients' blood but not controls'. No autoreactive T cell clone sequences appeared in some memory CD4+ repertoires. Comparing one patient's CSF and blood CD4+ clonotypes highlighted HCRT- and TRIB2-specific autoreactive clonotypes.

Profiled with immunoSEQ multiplex PCR; TCRdb holds only in-frame clones, not every one. The sample has approximately 31,000 clones, about four fifths seen once. Sequencing input: CD45RA- memory CD4+ T cells from PBMCs. This clonotype was obtained from a human donor with narcolepsy. The V gene is TRBV9, the J gene TRBJ2-5; D is perhaps TRBD2 (7 bases). CDR3 coding DNA: TGTGCCAGCAGCGCGAGGGGGGGTAGCCGCCAAGAGACCCAGTACTTC. This sequence encodes CASSARGGSRQETQYF.